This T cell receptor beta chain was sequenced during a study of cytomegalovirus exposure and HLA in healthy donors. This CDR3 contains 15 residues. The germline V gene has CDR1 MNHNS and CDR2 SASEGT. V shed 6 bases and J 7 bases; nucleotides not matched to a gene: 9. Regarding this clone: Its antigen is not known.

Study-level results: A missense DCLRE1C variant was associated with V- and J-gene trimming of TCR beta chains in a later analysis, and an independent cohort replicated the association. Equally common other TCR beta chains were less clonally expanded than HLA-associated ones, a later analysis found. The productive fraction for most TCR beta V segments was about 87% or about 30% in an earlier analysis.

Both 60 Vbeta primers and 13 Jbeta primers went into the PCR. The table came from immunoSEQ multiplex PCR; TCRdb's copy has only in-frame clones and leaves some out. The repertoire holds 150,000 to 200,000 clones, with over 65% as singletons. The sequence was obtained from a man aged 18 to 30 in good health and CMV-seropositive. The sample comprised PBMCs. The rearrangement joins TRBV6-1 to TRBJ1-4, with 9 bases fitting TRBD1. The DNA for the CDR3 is TGTGCCAGCAGACCGCCGGGACAGGGTGGTGAAAAACTGTTTTTT. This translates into CASRPPGQGGEKLFF.